Listed below are T cell receptor beta chains from one sample, sequenced in a study of shared clonotypes between healthy human individuals. The assay was immunoSEQ multiplex PCR, and TCRdb's table has in-frame clones only and misses some. This sample carries about 580,000 clones, 95% to 98% of them seen once, and the ten largest clones take 0.25% to 0.35%. Input material: naive CD8+ T cells sorted from blood. Every receptor here comes from a man aged 30-40 years in good health. CDR3s include the opening cysteine and the closing phenylalanine or tryptophan. Each record gives: D gene, V gene, J gene, clone size, CDR3 protein, CDR3 DNA. The D gene is left open where the match is weak. Clone size is stated in some rows and not others, as once, few, many or a class when expanded.

NA	TRBV9	TRBJ1-5	NA	CASSSDGSNQPQHF	TGTGCCAGCAGCTCGGACGGTAGCAATCAGCCCCAGCATTTT
NA	TRBV28	TRBJ1-1	once	CASSFIPGRNTEAFF	TGTGCCAGCAGTTTCATCCCAGGGAGGAACACTGAAGCTTTCTTT
TRBD2	TRBV7-8	TRBJ2-7	NA	CASRPGLAGNRAGDEQYF	TGTGCCAGCAGGCCGGGACTAGCGGGAAATAGGGCTGGCGACGAGCAGTACTTC
NA	TRBV6-5	TRBJ2-1	NA	CASSYVATVGNEQFF	TGTGCCAGCAGTTACGTGGCTACGGTAGGCAATGAGCAGTTCTTC
TRBD2	TRBV4-3	TRBJ2-1	NA	CASSQSRGRAAGEQFF	TGCGCCAGCAGCCAATCTCGCGGGAGGGCGGCTGGTGAGCAGTTCTTC
TRBD2	TRBV7-2	TRBJ2-1	NA	CASSLPETSGSNNEQFF	TGTGCCAGCAGCCTTCCAGAAACTAGCGGATCTAACAATGAGCAGTTCTTC
NA	TRBV23-1	TRBJ2-7	NA	CASSQSKGGSKYEQYF	TGCGCCAGCAGTCAATCGAAGGGCGGGTCTAAGTACGAGCAGTACTTC
TRBD1	TRBV27	TRBJ1-1	NA	CASSLGAGGHTEAFF	TGTGCCAGCAGTTTAGGGGCAGGGGGCCACACTGAAGCTTTCTTT
NA	TRBV27	TRBJ1-5	NA	CASTEAGSSEPQHF	TGTGCCAGCACCGAAGCGGGGAGCTCGGAGCCCCAGCATTTT
TRBD2	TRBV9	TRBJ2-7	NA	CASSSTSGSSYEQYF	TGTGCCAGCAGCTCCACTAGCGGGAGCTCCTACGAGCAGTACTTC
TRBD2	TRBV29-1	TRBJ2-1	NA	CSVTGTIYNEQFF	TGCAGCGTGACCGGGACTATCTACAATGAGCAGTTCTTC
NA	TRBV29-1	TRBJ1-1	NA	CSVVIAEGEAFF	TGCAGCGTTGTCATTGCGGAAGGTGAAGCTTTCTTT
NA	TRBV7-8	TRBJ1-4	NA	CASSLGAATNEKLFF	TGTGCCAGCAGCTTAGGGGCAGCAACTAATGAAAAACTGTTTTTT
TRBD1	TRBV5-1	TRBJ1-1	NA	CASSLVFQGAAEAFF	TGCGCCAGCAGCTTGGTGTTCCAGGGGGCAGCTGAAGCTTTCTTT
NA	TRBV5-1	TRBJ2-7	NA	CASSLVFRGTEDEQYF	TGCGCCAGCAGCTTGGTTTTTCGGGGGACAGAGGACGAGCAGTACTTC
NA	TRBV27	TRBJ2-1	NA	CASSQGVSPYNEQFF	TGTGCCAGCAGTCAAGGGGTTTCCCCCTACAATGAGCAGTTCTTC
TRBD2	TRBV15	TRBJ2-3	NA	CATSTTGTSGRASTDTQYF	TGTGCCACCAGCACCACCGGGACTAGCGGGAGAGCTAGCACAGATACGCAGTATTTT
TRBD1	TRBV28	TRBJ1-1	NA	CASRNDREMNTEAFF	TGTGCCAGCAGAAATGACAGGGAAATGAACACTGAAGCTTTCTTT
NA	TRBV28	TRBJ2-7	NA	CASSSPANIHYEQYF	TGTGCCAGCAGTTCCCCGGCTAATATACACTACGAGCAGTACTTC
NA	TRBV28	TRBJ1-1	NA	CASSPRTTRNTEAFF	TGTGCCAGCAGCCCGCGCACGACGAGGAACACTGAAGCTTTCTTT
NA	TRBV27	TRBJ1-4	few	CASSSRPGAEGEKLFF	TGTGCCAGCAGTTCACGACCCGGGGCCGAGGGGGAAAAACTGTTTTTT
TRBD2	TRBV7-2	TRBJ2-1	NA	CASSLGAGAMLANEQFF	TGTGCCAGCAGCTTAGGGGCGGGAGCCATGCTCGCTAATGAGCAGTTCTTC
TRBD2	TRBV29-1	TRBJ2-7	NA	CSVEGTSDTYEQYF	TGCAGCGTTGAAGGGACTAGCGATACCTACGAGCAGTACTTC
NA	TRBV2	TRBJ1-1	NA	CASSDSVTFF	TGTGCCAGCAGTGATTCGGTAACTTTCTTT
NA	TRBV9	TRBJ2-7	NA	CASSPTVGESYEQYF	TGTGCCAGCAGCCCGACCGTAGGGGAATCCTACGAGCAGTACTTC
TRBD2	TRBV4-1	TRBJ2-1	NA	CASSGLAGGGVEQFF	TGCGCCAGCAGCGGACTAGCGGGAGGGGGGGTAGAGCAGTTCTTC
NA	TRBV11-3	TRBJ2-2	NA	CASSSRKGFGELFF	TGTGCCAGCAGCTCCCGGAAGGGGTTCGGGGAGCTGTTTTTT
NA	TRBV5-1	TRBJ2-6	NA	CASSLGLRREAGANVLTF	TGCGCCAGCAGCTTGGGACTACGGAGGGAGGCTGGGGCCAACGTCCTGACTTTC
TRBD1	TRBV7-8	TRBJ2-1	NA	CASSLGQGAWYNEQFF	TGTGCCAGCAGCTTAGGACAGGGGGCCTGGTACAATGAGCAGTTCTTC
NA	TRBV18	TRBJ2-1	NA	CASSPVAYNEQFF	TGTGCCAGCTCACCGGTGGCTTACAATGAGCAGTTCTTC
TRBD1	TRBV19	TRBJ2-7	NA	CASRNRDRDYEQYF	TGTGCCAGCCGGAACCGGGACAGGGACTACGAGCAGTACTTC
TRBD1	TRBV7-9	TRBJ2-7	NA	CASRRSGGGNEQYF	TGTGCCAGCAGGCGTTCAGGGGGCGGGAACGAGCAGTACTTC
TRBD2	TRBV5-1	TRBJ2-1	NA	CASSLAAGLPYNEQFF	TGCGCCAGCAGCTTGGCAGCGGGACTGCCCTACAATGAGCAGTTCTTC
NA	TRBV7-9	TRBJ1-1	once	CASSSPAGHVEAFF	TGTGCCAGCAGCTCCCCCGCCGGTCATGTTGAAGCTTTCTTT
TRBD1	TRBV11-2	TRBJ2-7	NA	CASSSLTGFYEQYF	TGTGCCAGCAGCTCCCTGACAGGGTTTTACGAGCAGTACTTC
NA	TRBV7-9	TRBJ1-2	once	CASRPPGPEAGYTF	TGTGCCAGCAGGCCACCGGGACCCGAGGCTGGCTACACCTTC
TRBD1	TRBV23-1	TRBJ1-5	NA	CASSRLDRGEDQPQHF	TGCGCCAGCAGTCGGTTGGACAGGGGTGAGGATCAGCCCCAGCATTTT
TRBD1	TRBV7-6	TRBJ2-7	NA	CASSSGTVGDEQYF	TGTGCCAGCAGCTCCGGGACAGTAGGCGACGAGCAGTACTTC
TRBD1	TRBV27	TRBJ1-5	NA	CASMWAGGDQPQHF	TGTGCCAGCATGTGGGCAGGGGGCGATCAGCCCCAGCATTTT
TRBD1	TRBV27	TRBJ2-7	NA	CASSQDRVLLYEQYF	TGTGCCAGCAGCCAGGACAGGGTGTTACTCTACGAGCAGTACTTC